Presented here are 8 T cell receptor beta chains from one specimen sequenced in a study of vaccination and CD4 T cells after COVID-19. No antigen has been assigned to these receptors. Treatment specified: approximately 11-day PBMC culture with coronavirus spike peptide pools or control peptides (ViraFEST assay). Gathering of the CD4+ T cells, from the unexposed donor, took place before the COVID-19 pandemic (2011-2018). Cultured CD4+ T-cell DNA underwent Oncomine TCR Beta short-read sequencing. Using the QIAamp micro DNA kit, genomic DNA was extracted from the CD4+ T cells that had been cultured. TCRdb ran MiXCR on the PCR reads and lists one entry per CDR3 protein. Of some 9,900 distinct CDR3 sequences in the sample, 25% to 35% are singletons; the top ten hold 10% to 15%. Material: CD4+ T cells from blood, cultured in vitro. Every receptor here comes from a human donor in good health.

This clonotype was detected a few times. The chain employs TRBV28 and TRBJ2-2; 11 positions agree with TRBD2. The CDR3 covers 17 residues. Per germline, CDR1 MDHEN and CDR2 SYDVKM. V dropped 6 bases and J dropped 4; count of bases not matched to a gene: 10. CDR3 region: CASSPIAGGRGTGELFF. The CDR3 bases are TGTGCCAGCAGCCCCATAGCGGGAGGGCGGGGCACCGGGGAGCTGTTTTTT.

This chain connects TRBV4-1 to TRBJ2-1, with 9 bases identical to TRBD1. Unmatched junction bases numbered 18, after V lost 0 bases and J lost 0 bases. Per germline, CDR1 MGHRA and CDR2 YSYEKL. The CDR3 is 22 amino acids. The CDR3 nucleotides are TGCGCCAGCAGCCAAGATAGGGGCATAGGACAGGGGACTCCTAGCTCCTACAATGAGCAGTTCTTC. It is translated as CASSQDRGIGQGTPSSYNEQFF.

This chain uses TRBV5-1 with TRBJ2-7; 7 bases are shared with TRBD1. This CDR3 region has 14 residues. The J segment lost 2 bases and the V segment lost 2 bases, leaving 4 bases of the junction unmatched. Looked up from germline, CDR1 is SGHRS and CDR2 is YFSETQ. CDR3 nucleotides: TGCGCCAGCAGCTTCTGGGACAGCACCTACGAGCAGTACTTC. This encodes CASSFWDSTYEQYF.

The chain uses TRBV28 and TRBJ2-4; D perhaps matches TRBD1 (5 bases). The CDR3 is 15 residues long. Trimming took off 6 bases at V and 1 base at J, with 13 bases between the two ends. Looked up from germline, CDR1 is MDHEN and CDR2 is SYDVKM. The CDR3 spells CASRSTGPAKNIQYF. The CDR3 nucleotides are TGTGCCAGCAGGTCCACAGGTCCGGCCAAAAACATTCAGTACTTC.

This chain links TRBV28 with TRBJ1-1; D not resolved. The germline V gene has CDR1 MDHEN and CDR2 SYDVKM. Trimming took off 2 bases at V and 1 base at J, with 8 bases between the two ends. The CDR3 is 14 residues long. CDR3 amino acids: CASSLKLANTEAFF. The CDR3 DNA follows: TGTGCCAGCAGTTTAAAATTGGCGAACACTGAAGCTTTCTTT.

The V call is TRBV5-4, the J call TRBJ2-3; 10 nucleotides match TRBD2. This CDR3 is 15 amino acids long. Germline V gives CDR1 SGHNT, CDR2 YYREEE (reference sequence). Trimming took 4 bases from V and 2 from J; bases not matched to a gene: 4. The CDR3 DNA sequence: TGTGCCAGCAGCCGGACTAGCGGAAACACAGATACGCAGTATTTT. Translation: CASSRTSGNTDTQYF.

This sequence joins TRBV5-4 and TRBJ2-3, with D uncertain. Germline CDR1 is SGHNT and CDR2 is YYREEE (reference sequence). V gave up 0 bases and J gave up 0 bases, with 8 bases separating them. The CDR3 consists of 15 residues. For the CDR3, the DNA is TGTGCCAGCAGCTTGGCACGAACAAGCACAGATACGCAGTATTTT. Translation: CASSLARTSTDTQYF.

The sample holds a few counts of this clonotype. J is TRBJ1-1 and V is TRBV20-1, with TRBD1 as a possible D gene (5 bases). The length of the CDR3 is 14 residues. The germline gives CDR1 DFQATT, CDR2 SNEGSKA (reference sequence). V was cut by 0 bases and J by 3 bases, with 11 bases left in between. This CDR3 is CSARDRVRDTEAFF. The CDR3 DNA reads TGCAGTGCTAGAGACAGGGTTAGGGACACTGAAGCTTTCTTT.